This TCR beta chain was identified in a study of cytomegalovirus exposure and HLA in healthy donors. Study context: Researchers previously reported finding 117 million unique TCR beta sequences from roughly 200 million T cells. Study-level results: Later, TCR association rates were found to vary by HLA locus, highest for DRB1 and lowest for HLA-C. Presence/absence results assume similar sequencing depth per donor, which may not hold.

As concerns this clone: Its specificity is unknown.

The primer mix had 60 Vbeta and 13 Jbeta primers. Assay: immunoSEQ multiplex PCR; the TCRdb copy retains only in-frame clones and omits some. The table has fewer than 85,000 clones, 78% seen once. The sequence came from a man aged 18 to 29 in good health and CMV-seropositive. The sample was PBMCs.

The CDR3 coding sequence is TGTGCCAGCAGCCTCTCTGGGGCCAACGTCCTGACTTTC. This encodes CASSLSGANVLTF. V is TRBV5-4 and J is TRBJ2-6; the D is unclear. This CDR3 is built from 13 residues. From germline, CDR1 is SGHNT and CDR2 YYREEE (reference sequence). V lost 4 bases to trimming and J lost 0 bases, with 2 bases between them.